The present entry profiles one TCR beta chain with its context. Antigen unknown. This sample stems from a study of identical twins. Whole-study findings and limits: Models, which agreed with sharing between unrelated individuals, nonetheless underestimated the out-of-frame TCR alpha sharing seen in monozygotic twins.

TCRdb used MiXCR to reprocess the 5' RACE reads, holding one entry per CDR3 protein. Found here are approximately 500,000 distinct CDR3 sequences, 20% to 25% of them singletons; the top ten hold about 3%. Healthy Caucasians made up all donors. There are 17 residues in the CDR3. Germline CDR1 is SGHRS and CDR2 is YFSETQ. J gave up 4 bases and V 0 bases, and 11 bases lay outside the gene matches. These sequences were also reported in another study, on T cells expressing NK-cell markers. Per that paper: Of the CD8+ T cell pool in 6 or 7 donors, about 1.0-7.5% was accounted for by dominant NKG2C+ clonotypes.

This sequence originates from a woman under 30 in good health. The V gene is TRBV5-1, the J gene TRBJ2-5; 8 bases fit TRBD2. Sequences were obtained from CD4+ T cells sorted from blood. The CDR3 bases are TGCGCCAGCAGCTTGGACCGGGGGGGCCGTTTCATAGAGACCCAGTACTTC. Translation: CASSLDRGGRFIETQYF. The complete variable domain, with remaining parts taken from reference TRBV5-1 and TRBJ2-5, reads KAGVTQTPRYLIKTRGQQVTLSCSPISGHRSVSWYQQTPGQGLQFLFEYFSETQRNKGNFPGRFSGRQFSNSRSEMNVSTLELGDSALYLCASSLDRGGRFIETQYFGPGTRLLVL.